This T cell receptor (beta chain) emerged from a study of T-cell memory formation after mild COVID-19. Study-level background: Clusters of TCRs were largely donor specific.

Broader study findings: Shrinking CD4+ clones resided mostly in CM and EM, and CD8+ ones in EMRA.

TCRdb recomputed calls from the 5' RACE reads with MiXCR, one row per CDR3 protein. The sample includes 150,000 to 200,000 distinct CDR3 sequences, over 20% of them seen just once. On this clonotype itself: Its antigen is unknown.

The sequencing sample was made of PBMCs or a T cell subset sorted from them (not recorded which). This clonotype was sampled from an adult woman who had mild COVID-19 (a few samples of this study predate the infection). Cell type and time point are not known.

CDR3 DNA sequence: TGTGCCAGCAGTGATGCCCCGAACGGGGCGGGCTATGGCTACACCTTC. Protein: CASSDAPNGAGYGYTF. The chain is built from TRBV6-1 and TRBJ1-2, with D possibly TRBD1 on 5 matching bases. The CDR3 has 16 residues. Germline CDR1 MNHNS, CDR2 SASEGT. The V end was cut by 3 bases, the J end by 4 bases, with 18 bases between.